The entry below gives a single TCR beta chain sequence along with its context. The data are from a study of beta chain features in type 1 diabetes. Trimming took off 3 bases at V and 0 bases at J, with 7 bases between the two ends. Germline CDR1 reads MNHEY; CDR2 reads SMNVEV (reference sequence). This CDR3 comprises 14 residues. Expressed TCRB transcripts got sequenced, as all isolated RNA was reverse transcribed. The data were produced by immunoSEQ multiplex PCR, yet TCRdb's version contains in-frame clones alone and is incomplete. Of 350,000 to 450,000 clones in the sample, approximately 15% were seen once.

The sequence came from a man younger than 40 in good health. The sequenced material came from naive CD4+ T cells from blood. The chain employs TRBV27 and TRBJ2-3; tentatively, D is TRBD1 or TRBD2 (5 bases each). CDR3 nucleotides: TGTGCCAGCAGTTTGGGGGACAGCACAGATACGCAGTATTTT. The encoded protein is CASSLGDSTDTQYF.